The 8 T cell receptor beta chains below all came from one sample that was sequenced in a study of T cell responses to AZD1222 COVID-19 vaccine. Sequenced by immunoSEQ multiplex PCR; TCRdb stores in-frame clones only, minus some. The sample holds more than 90,000 clones, about 88% seen once. Specimen: peripheral blood, collected 28 days after the second AZD1222 dose. Receptors were obtained from an adult who received the AZD1222 COVID-19 vaccine.

This clone was seen a few times. J is TRBJ1-2 and V is TRBV10-3; D may be TRBD1 (5 bases). There are 15 residues in the CDR3. The germline V and J ends were trimmed by 4 bases and 5 bases, with 17 bases remaining between them. From germline, CDR1 is ENHRY and CDR2 SYGVKD. The CDR3 DNA reads TGTGCCATCAGTGTAAGGGAGGGGCCGGGATATGGCTACACCTTC. It is translated as CAISVREGPGYGYTF.

The rearrangement joins TRBV14 to TRBJ1-4; 7 bases align to TRBD1. V shed 6 bases, J shed 0 bases, and the junction held 10 bases outside the gene matches. The germline V gene has CDR1 SGHDN and CDR2 FVKESK. There are 17 residues in the CDR3. The CDR3 here is CASSPRGFRATNEKLFF. In DNA, the CDR3 is TGTGCCAGCAGTCCCAGGGGGTTCCGGGCAACTAATGAAAAACTGTTTTTT.

This chain uses TRBV18 with TRBJ1-1, with D unresolved. The CDR3 covers 17 residues. V lost 3 bases to trimming and J lost 2 bases, with 19 bases between them. Per the germline V gene, CDR1 is KGHSH and CDR2 is LQKENI. CDR3 protein: CASSPPGLRLLNTEAFF. CDR3 DNA: TGTGCCAGCTCACCCCCGGGTTTGAGGCTACTAAACACTGAAGCTTTCTTT.

J is TRBJ1-2 and V is TRBV12-3 or TRBV12-4; TRBD1 agrees at 8 bases. Trimming removed 6 bases from V and 7 bases from J; junction bases left unmatched: 4. The CDR3 is 12 residues long. CDR3: CASRPTGGGYTF. Written as DNA, the CDR3 is TGTGCCAGCAGGCCTACAGGGGGTGGCTACACCTTC.

J is TRBJ2-2 and V is TRBV9; D may match TRBD1 or TRBD2 (5 bases each). The CDR3 sequence is 15 residues long. Between the trimmed V and J ends, which lost 0 bases and 4 bases, there was a span of 10 bases. Looked up from germline, CDR1 is SGDLS and CDR2 is YYNGEE. CDR3 sequence (DNA): TGTGCCAGCAGCGTAGTCCCTGGGGGCACCGGGGAGCTGTTTTTT. This gives the protein CASSVVPGGTGELFF.

The rearrangement uses TRBV5-4 and TRBJ2-1, with TRBD2 matching 16 bases. With V trimmed by 2 bases and J by 9 bases, 5 bases remained unmatched. This CDR3 is 16 amino acids long. The V gene's germline CDR1 is SGHNT and CDR2 YYREEE (reference sequence). CDR3 in DNA: TGTGCCAGCAGCTTTCCCGGGACTAGCGGGGGGGGTGAGCAGTTCTTC. Protein product: CASSFPGTSGGGEQFF.

V usage is TRBV6-5 and J usage is TRBJ1-1; D might be TRBD1 (5 bases). The CDR3 spans 13 residues. The V end lost 8 bases, the J end lost 1 base, and 11 bases lay between the germline ends. CDR1 and CDR2 (germline): MNHEY, SVGAGI. The CDR3 loop reads CASAGGENTEAFF. CDR3 coding DNA: TGTGCCAGCGCGGGGGGGGAGAACACTGAAGCTTTCTTT.

This clone was observed a single time. V gene TRBV4-3 combines with J gene TRBJ1-2; the D gene is possibly TRBD1 (6 bases). Germline V lookup: CDR1 LGHNA, CDR2 YSLEER. V was trimmed by 4 bases and J by 7 bases, leaving 19 bases between them. The CDR3 has 15 residues. The CDR3 nucleotides are TGCGCCAGCAGCCTCGAAACCGGGACACTCTCTGGCTACACCTTC. Translation gives CASSLETGTLSGYTF.